This is a list of T cell receptor beta chains from one sample in a study of shared T cell receptors in the human thymus. Assay used: immunoSEQ multiplex PCR; TCRdb lists only in-frame clones, some missing. This table holds around 340,000 clones, around 95% found once. The sequenced sample was thymocytes. The receptors were gathered from a human donor. The CDR3 runs from the conserved cysteine through the conserved F or W. The order of the fields is V gene, J gene, clone size, D gene, CDR3 DNA, CDR3 protein. The D gene is left open where the match is weak. Clone size is stated in some rows and not others, as once, few, many or a class when expanded.

v_call: TRBV7-8; j_call: TRBJ2-7; clone_size: -; d_call: -; cdr3_nt: TGTGCCAGCAGCTTTTCGGGTGCCGGGACTTACTCCTACGAGCAGTACTTC; cdr3_aa: CASSFSGAGTYSYEQYF
v_call: TRBV10-3; j_call: TRBJ2-7; clone_size: -; d_call: -; cdr3_nt: TGTGCCATCAGTGAGTCAGGATTGCACGAGCAGTACTTC; cdr3_aa: CAISESGLHEQYF
v_call: TRBV2; j_call: TRBJ2-7; clone_size: -; d_call: -; cdr3_nt: TGTGCCAGCAGTGAAGCGCGGCAGCCCAGTGGCTACGAGCAGTACTTC; cdr3_aa: CASSEARQPSGYEQYF
v_call: TRBV4-2; j_call: TRBJ2-2; clone_size: -; d_call: TRBD2; cdr3_nt: TGTGCCAGCTGCCCCGGGACTAGCGGGACCATAAACACCGGGGAGCTGTTTTTT; cdr3_aa: CASCPGTSGTINTGELFF
v_call: TRBV7-3; j_call: TRBJ2-2; clone_size: once; d_call: -; cdr3_nt: TGTGCCAGCAGCTTAGATAGCCTAGGGACCGGGGAGCTGTTTTTT; cdr3_aa: CASSLDSLGTGELFF
v_call: TRBV28; j_call: TRBJ2-7; clone_size: -; d_call: -; cdr3_nt: TGTGCCAGCAGCTTGGGACTCCTATACGAGCAGTACTTC; cdr3_aa: CASSLGLLYEQYF
v_call: TRBV27; j_call: TRBJ1-5; clone_size: -; d_call: -; cdr3_nt: TGTGCCAGCAGTTTCACCAGCGTTAGCAATCAGCCCCAGCATTTT; cdr3_aa: CASSFTSVSNQPQHF
v_call: TRBV11-3; j_call: TRBJ2-5; clone_size: -; d_call: -; cdr3_nt: TGTGCCAGCAGCTCCCGTGGGGGCACTAGGAGGGAGACCCAGTACTTC; cdr3_aa: CASSSRGGTRRETQYF
v_call: TRBV7-3; j_call: TRBJ2-7; clone_size: -; d_call: -; cdr3_nt: TGTGCCAGCAGCCTAGACCTGGGCAGTGGTTACGAGCAGTACTTC; cdr3_aa: CASSLDLGSGYEQYF
v_call: TRBV9; j_call: TRBJ2-7; clone_size: -; d_call: -; cdr3_nt: TGTGCCAGCAGCGTAGCCCCGAGAGCCGACAGGACCTTCCACGAGCAGTACTTC; cdr3_aa: CASSVAPRADRTFHEQYF
v_call: TRBV7-2; j_call: TRBJ2-5; clone_size: -; d_call: TRBD2; cdr3_nt: TGTGCCAGCAGCTTTACCCGGACTAGCGGGAGTGGGTTCCAAGAGACCCAGTACTTC; cdr3_aa: CASSFTRTSGSGFQETQYF
v_call: TRBV14; j_call: TRBJ2-7; clone_size: -; d_call: TRBD1; cdr3_nt: TGTGCCAGCAGCCAAGAGCGGACAGGGGGCTACGAGCAGTACTTC; cdr3_aa: CASSQERTGGYEQYF
v_call: TRBV4-3; j_call: TRBJ2-1; clone_size: -; d_call: -; cdr3_nt: TGCGCCAGCAGTCGCCTAGGCCGGAGGGAGTCCTCGAATGAGCAGTTCTTC; cdr3_aa: CASSRLGRRESSNEQFF
v_call: TRBV18; j_call: TRBJ2-2; clone_size: -; d_call: -; cdr3_nt: TGTGCCAGCTCACCGTACGGATCCGTCGGGGAGCTGTTTTTT; cdr3_aa: CASSPYGSVGELFF
v_call: TRBV7-9; j_call: TRBJ2-5; clone_size: -; d_call: -; cdr3_nt: TGTGCCAGCAGCCGTGACAGCCAAGAGACCCAGTACTTC; cdr3_aa: CASSRDSQETQYF
v_call: TRBV28; j_call: TRBJ1-1; clone_size: -; d_call: TRBD1; cdr3_nt: TGTGCCAGCAGTTTATGGGCCAGGGGGCGCTCTACTGAAGCTTTCTTT; cdr3_aa: CASSLWARGRSTEAFF
v_call: TRBV7-2; j_call: TRBJ2-1; clone_size: -; d_call: -; cdr3_nt: TGTGCCAGCAGCTTACCTGGGAACGGCAGGGACAATGAGCAGTTCTTC; cdr3_aa: CASSLPGNGRDNEQFF
v_call: TRBV19; j_call: TRBJ2-2; clone_size: -; d_call: -; cdr3_nt: TGTGCCAGTAACTCACGGGAGCCCGGGGAGCTGTTTTTT; cdr3_aa: CASNSREPGELFF
v_call: TRBV6-1; j_call: TRBJ1-5; clone_size: -; d_call: TRBD1; cdr3_nt: TGTGCCAGCAGTGATGGGGACAGGGTGTGCAATCAGCCCCAGCATTTT; cdr3_aa: CASSDGDRVCNQPQHF
v_call: TRBV23-1; j_call: TRBJ1-1; clone_size: -; d_call: -; cdr3_nt: TGCGCCAGCAGTCCCGCCCCGAAACGGGGGTGCGGTGAAGCTTTCTTT; cdr3_aa: CASSPAPKRGCGEAFF
v_call: TRBV5-1; j_call: TRBJ1-2; clone_size: once; d_call: -; cdr3_nt: TGCGCCAGCAGTGAAGGGGCTAACTATGGCTACACCTTC; cdr3_aa: CASSEGANYGYTF
v_call: TRBV21-1; j_call: TRBJ2-7; clone_size: -; d_call: -; cdr3_nt: TGTGCCAGCAGCAAAAGGATCGGCAGGTCTTCCGAGCAGTACTTC; cdr3_aa: CASSKRIGRSSEQYF
v_call: TRBV7-9; j_call: TRBJ2-3; clone_size: -; d_call: -; cdr3_nt: TGTGCCAGCAGCTTAGTCAGGGGCACAGATACGCAGTATTTT; cdr3_aa: CASSLVRGTDTQYF
v_call: TRBV9; j_call: TRBJ1-4; clone_size: once; d_call: -; cdr3_nt: TGTGCCAGCAGCGTAGGAGGGGGGTCTGCAACTAATGAAAAACTGTTTTTT; cdr3_aa: CASSVGGGSATNEKLFF
v_call: TRBV18; j_call: TRBJ1-1; clone_size: -; d_call: TRBD1; cdr3_nt: TGTGCCAGCCTGTATCTGGGGACAGGGAATAACACTGAAGCTTTCTTT; cdr3_aa: CASLYLGTGNNTEAFF
v_call: TRBV28; j_call: TRBJ2-6; clone_size: -; d_call: TRBD1; cdr3_nt: TGTGCCAGCAGTCCAGGGGGAAATGGGGCCAACGTCCTGACTTTC; cdr3_aa: CASSPGGNGANVLTF
v_call: TRBV18; j_call: TRBJ2-4; clone_size: -; d_call: -; cdr3_nt: TGTGCCAGCTCACCGAAGGATCCAGATTTGCTAGCCAAAAACATTCAGTACTTC; cdr3_aa: CASSPKDPDLLAKNIQYF
v_call: TRBV5-6; j_call: TRBJ2-5; clone_size: -; d_call: TRBD1; cdr3_nt: TGTGCCAGCAGCTCGGACAGGAAAGAGACCCAGTACTTC; cdr3_aa: CASSSDRKETQYF
v_call: TRBV28; j_call: TRBJ2-2; clone_size: -; d_call: -; cdr3_nt: TGTGCCAGCAGTACATTGGACCAGCGTGTCTTCTTCCCCACCGGGGAGCTGTTTTTT; cdr3_aa: CASSTLDQRVFFPTGELFF
v_call: TRBV28; j_call: TRBJ1-5; clone_size: -; d_call: -; cdr3_nt: TGTGCCAGCACGTTAGAGGGCCGTTACGATCAGCCCCAGCATTTT; cdr3_aa: CASTLEGRYDQPQHF
v_call: TRBV28; j_call: TRBJ1-2; clone_size: -; d_call: -; cdr3_nt: TGTGCCAGCAGTTTACCCTCTAACTATGGCTACACCTTC; cdr3_aa: CASSLPSNYGYTF
v_call: TRBV14; j_call: TRBJ2-7; clone_size: -; d_call: -; cdr3_nt: TGTGCCAGCAGCCAAGCCGTAGGGACAGGGTTGCAGCTAGCGGGACTCTACGAGCAGTACTTC; cdr3_aa: CASSQAVGTGLQLAGLYEQYF
v_call: TRBV5-1; j_call: TRBJ1-2; clone_size: -; d_call: -; cdr3_nt: TGCGCCAGCAGGGGCATCGAGCATCGAAGGATGGGGCTTAACTATGGCTACACCTTC; cdr3_aa: CASRGIEHRRMGLNYGYTF
v_call: TRBV5-4; j_call: TRBJ2-4; clone_size: -; d_call: TRBD1; cdr3_nt: TGTGCCAGCAGCTTGGGACAGGGGCGGGACATTCAGTACTTC; cdr3_aa: CASSLGQGRDIQYF
v_call: TRBV4-1; j_call: TRBJ2-1; clone_size: -; d_call: TRBD2; cdr3_nt: TGCGCCAGCAGGCGGCGGGAGGCTTACGATGAGCAGTTCTTC; cdr3_aa: CASRRREAYDEQFF
v_call: TRBV7-8; j_call: TRBJ2-4; clone_size: once; d_call: TRBD2; cdr3_nt: TGTGCCAGCAGTTATGGGACTAGCGGGGTAATACTAGCCAAAAACATTCAGTACTTC; cdr3_aa: CASSYGTSGVILAKNIQYF
v_call: TRBV13; j_call: TRBJ2-5; clone_size: -; d_call: TRBD2; cdr3_nt: TGTGCCAGCAGCTTAGCCCGGGGGGGGCGCGGGGAGACCCAGTACTTC; cdr3_aa: CASSLARGGRGETQYF
v_call: TRBV27; j_call: TRBJ2-1; clone_size: -; d_call: -; cdr3_nt: TGTGCCAGCAGTTGCCAACCGGAGACCCGAGACAATGAGCAGTTCTTC; cdr3_aa: CASSCQPETRDNEQFF
v_call: TRBV30; j_call: TRBJ2-7; clone_size: -; d_call: TRBD2; cdr3_nt: TGTGCCTGGAGTGTGGGAGCGGGAGTAACCGAGCAGTACTTC; cdr3_aa: CAWSVGAGVTEQYF
v_call: TRBV5-6; j_call: TRBJ1-5; clone_size: -; d_call: TRBD1; cdr3_nt: TGTGCCAGCAGCTTGTTAGGGGGCTTGAGTCAGCCCCAGCATTTT; cdr3_aa: CASSLLGGLSQPQHF
v_call: TRBV11-2; j_call: TRBJ1-5; clone_size: -; d_call: -; cdr3_nt: TGTGCCAGCAGCTTAGGGGGGAGGCAGCCCCAGCATTTT; cdr3_aa: CASSLGGRQPQHF
v_call: TRBV19; j_call: TRBJ2-5; clone_size: -; d_call: TRBD1; cdr3_nt: TGTGCCAGTAGTACCCGACCGATTGACAGGGGTGGGGAGACCCAGTACTTC; cdr3_aa: CASSTRPIDRGGETQYF
v_call: TRBV11-2; j_call: TRBJ2-1; clone_size: -; d_call: TRBD2; cdr3_nt: TGTGCCAGCAGCTTAGAGTTTTTCGGGACTAACTACAATGAGCAGTTCTTC; cdr3_aa: CASSLEFFGTNYNEQFF
v_call: TRBV19; j_call: TRBJ1-4; clone_size: -; d_call: -; cdr3_nt: TGTGCCAGTGGGGGAAAGCCTAATGAAAAACTGTTTTTT; cdr3_aa: CASGGKPNEKLFF
v_call: TRBV6-5; j_call: TRBJ1-2; clone_size: -; d_call: -; cdr3_nt: TGTGCCAGCAGTTACTCCCAGGGACTTGGCTACACCTTC; cdr3_aa: CASSYSQGLGYTF